This T cell receptor beta chain was sequenced during a study of cytomegalovirus exposure and HLA in healthy donors. The wider study: According to later analysis, the same platform produced the roughly 110 validation and several hundred first-cohort repertoires. Points from the study as a whole: Cytomegalovirus-associated status was assigned to fewer than 200 TCR beta chains. Later, an analysis found that TCR clusters from the first cohort tended to co-occur in the 130 or so validation repertoires.

Germline loops: CDR1 LGHNA, CDR2 YSLEER. V dropped 0 bases and J dropped 11; count of bases not matched to a gene: 8. This CDR3 is built from 15 residues. Details on this clone: Its matching antigen is unknown.

This table comes from immunoSEQ multiplex PCR, and its TCRdb copy is limited to in-frame clones, with some not included. The table shows 100,000 to 150,000 clones, with approximately 89% occurring only once. The donors were members of the roughly 120-subject validation cohort (separate from the roughly 670-subject first cohort). This sequence joins TRBV4-3 and TRBJ2-3; 10 bases line up with TRBD2. The TCR comes from a man in his thirties or forties in good health and CMV-seronegative. Sequenced material: PBMCs. The CDR3 sequence: CASSQDRLAGDEQYF. The CDR3 coding sequence is TGCGCCAGCAGCCAAGATAGGCTAGCGGGGGACGAGCAGTATTTT.